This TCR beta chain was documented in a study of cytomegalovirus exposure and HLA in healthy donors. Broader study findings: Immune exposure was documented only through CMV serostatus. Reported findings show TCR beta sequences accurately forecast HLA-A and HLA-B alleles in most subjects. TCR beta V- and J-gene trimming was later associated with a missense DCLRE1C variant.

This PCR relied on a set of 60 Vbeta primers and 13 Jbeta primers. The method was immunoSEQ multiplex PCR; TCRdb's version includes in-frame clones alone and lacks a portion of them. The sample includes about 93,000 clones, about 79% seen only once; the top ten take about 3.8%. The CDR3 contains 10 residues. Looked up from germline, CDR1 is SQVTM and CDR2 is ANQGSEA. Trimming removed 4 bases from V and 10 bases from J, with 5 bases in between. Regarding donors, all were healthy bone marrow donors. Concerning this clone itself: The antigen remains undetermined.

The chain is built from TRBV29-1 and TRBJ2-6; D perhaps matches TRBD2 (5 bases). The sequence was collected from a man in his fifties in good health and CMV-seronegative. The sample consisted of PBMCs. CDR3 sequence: CSVGGNVLTF. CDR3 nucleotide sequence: TGCAGCGTTGGCGGGAACGTCCTGACTTTC.